Listed below are T cell receptor beta chains from one sample, sequenced in a study of blood T cell repertoires in COVID-19. Only in-frame clones appear in the TCRdb table, and some are missing; sequencing was by immunoSEQ multiplex PCR. The sample has around 290,000 clones; around 90% are singletons. Sequencing input: PBMCs or T cells enriched from blood (not recorded which). These receptors were taken from a woman between 40 and 50 years old who had recovered from COVID-19. Each CDR3 is given with its conserved first and last residue. The D gene is left open where the match is weak. Clone size is shown for a subset of rows, as once, few, many or a class of expanded clone.

v_gene: TRBV5-1
abundance: NA
d_gene: TRBD1
j_gene: TRBJ1-3
CDR3aa: CASSLGTASSGNTIYF
CDR3nt: TGCGCCAGCAGCTTAGGGACAGCAAGCTCTGGAAACACCATATATTTT

v_gene: TRBV25-1
abundance: NA
d_gene: NA
j_gene: TRBJ1-6
CDR3aa: CASSESQGPGRSPLHF
CDR3nt: TGTGCCAGCAGTGAATCCCAGGGCCCCGGGCGGTCACCCCTCCACTTT

v_gene: TRBV9
abundance: NA
d_gene: TRBD1
j_gene: TRBJ2-7
CDR3aa: CASSVGQGRSYEQYF
CDR3nt: TGTGCCAGCAGCGTGGGACAGGGCCGCTCCTACGAGCAGTACTTC

v_gene: TRBV24-1
abundance: NA
d_gene: TRBD1
j_gene: TRBJ1-3
CDR3aa: CATSDVWTGVVAGNTIYF
CDR3nt: TGTGCCACCAGTGACGTCTGGACAGGGGTTGTCGCTGGAAACACCATATATTTT

v_gene: TRBV11-2
abundance: NA
d_gene: NA
j_gene: TRBJ2-7
CDR3aa: CASSLVPGNYEQYF
CDR3nt: TGTGCCAGCAGCTTAGTACCAGGAAACTACGAGCAGTACTTC

v_gene: TRBV6-5
abundance: NA
d_gene: NA
j_gene: TRBJ1-6
CDR3aa: CASTQDRYPNSPLHF
CDR3nt: TGTGCCAGCACACAGGACCGCTACCCTAATTCACCCCTCCACTTT

v_gene: TRBV4-1
abundance: once
d_gene: TRBD1
j_gene: TRBJ2-7
CDR3aa: CASSPRINRDRVRYEQYF
CDR3nt: TGCGCCAGCAGCCCGAGGATTAACCGGGACAGGGTGAGGTACGAGCAGTACTTC

v_gene: TRBV2
abundance: NA
d_gene: NA
j_gene: TRBJ1-6
CDR3aa: CASSADSPLHF
CDR3nt: TGTGCCAGCAGTGCTGATTCACCCCTCCACTTT

v_gene: TRBV12-3/TRBV12-4
abundance: NA
d_gene: NA
j_gene: TRBJ2-7
CDR3aa: CASKGGITYEQYF
CDR3nt: TGTGCCAGCAAAGGAGGCATTACCTACGAGCAGTACTTC

v_gene: TRBV18
abundance: NA
d_gene: NA
j_gene: TRBJ1-5
CDR3aa: CASSWGDNQPQHF
CDR3nt: TGTGCCAGCTCGTGGGGGGATAATCAGCCCCAGCATTTT

v_gene: TRBV3-1/TRBV3-2
abundance: NA
d_gene: TRBD1
j_gene: TRBJ1-4
CDR3aa: CASSQDRHRGAEKLFF
CDR3nt: TGTGCCAGCAGCCAAGATCGCCACAGGGGGGCGGAAAAACTGTTTTTT

v_gene: TRBV2
abundance: NA
d_gene: TRBD2
j_gene: TRBJ2-1
CDR3aa: CASSPRAGGVGDEQFF
CDR3nt: TGTGCCAGCAGCCCTAGGGCGGGAGGAGTCGGGGATGAGCAGTTCTTC

v_gene: TRBV5-6
abundance: NA
d_gene: NA
j_gene: TRBJ1-1
CDR3aa: CASSFRGWNTEAFF
CDR3nt: TGTGCCAGCAGCTTTCGAGGTTGGAACACTGAAGCTTTCTTT

v_gene: TRBV19
abundance: NA
d_gene: TRBD2
j_gene: TRBJ2-1
CDR3aa: CASSIVAGSYNEQFF
CDR3nt: TGTGCCAGTAGTATCGTAGCGGGCTCCTACAATGAGCAGTTCTTC

v_gene: TRBV4-1
abundance: NA
d_gene: NA
j_gene: TRBJ1-2
CDR3aa: CASSQDRGYTNYGYTF
CDR3nt: TGCGCCAGCAGCCAAGATCGGGGGTACACGAACTATGGCTACACCTTC

v_gene: TRBV10-2
abundance: NA
d_gene: TRBD1
j_gene: TRBJ1-6
CDR3aa: CASSPGQGVPLHF
CDR3nt: TGCGCCAGCAGTCCCGGACAGGGGGTGCCCCTCCACTTT

v_gene: TRBV5-4
abundance: NA
d_gene: TRBD1
j_gene: TRBJ1-6
CDR3aa: CASSSGQPNSPLHF
CDR3nt: TGTGCCAGCAGCTCGGGACAGCCTAATTCACCCCTCCACTTT

v_gene: TRBV4-2
abundance: NA
d_gene: NA
j_gene: TRBJ1-6
CDR3aa: CASSQDSALRSPLHF
CDR3nt: TGTGCCAGCAGCCAAGATTCGGCCCTGCGGTCACCCCTCCACTTT

v_gene: TRBV2
abundance: NA
d_gene: NA
j_gene: TRBJ1-2
CDR3aa: CASKGSLGDGYTF
CDR3nt: TGTGCCAGCAAGGGGTCCCTAGGGGATGGCTACACCTTC

v_gene: TRBV4-2
abundance: few
d_gene: TRBD1
j_gene: TRBJ1-3
CDR3aa: CASSQDQGQGVGNTIYF
CDR3nt: TGTGCCAGCAGCCAAGATCAGGGACAGGGGGTTGGAAACACCATATATTTT

v_gene: TRBV27
abundance: NA
d_gene: TRBD2
j_gene: TRBJ2-7
CDR3aa: CASRARAAGGYEQYF
CDR3nt: TGTGCCAGCAGGGCTCGGGCAGCGGGAGGCTACGAGCAGTACTTC

v_gene: TRBV29-1
abundance: NA
d_gene: NA
j_gene: TRBJ1-1
CDR3aa: CSVVSENTEAFF
CDR3nt: TGCAGCGTTGTCAGCGAGAACACTGAAGCTTTCTTT

v_gene: TRBV6-2/TRBV6-3
abundance: NA
d_gene: TRBD1
j_gene: TRBJ1-2
CDR3aa: CASSYSPDRGYGYTF
CDR3nt: TGTGCCAGCAGTTACTCTCCGGACAGGGGCTATGGCTACACCTTC

v_gene: TRBV19
abundance: NA
d_gene: NA
j_gene: TRBJ1-1
CDR3aa: CASRRGGYTEAFF
CDR3nt: TGTGCCAGTAGGAGGGGGGGTTACACTGAAGCTTTCTTT

v_gene: TRBV2
abundance: NA
d_gene: NA
j_gene: TRBJ1-5
CDR3aa: CASSVGGNQPQHF
CDR3nt: TGTGCCAGCAGTGTAGGAGGCAATCAGCCCCAGCATTTT

v_gene: TRBV11-2
abundance: once
d_gene: NA
j_gene: TRBJ2-7
CDR3aa: CASSSSWAGIYEQYF
CDR3nt: TGTGCCAGCAGCTCCTCCTGGGCAGGGATTTACGAGCAGTACTTC

v_gene: TRBV7-9
abundance: NA
d_gene: TRBD2
j_gene: TRBJ2-2
CDR3aa: CASSRASGGPEEELFF
CDR3nt: TGTGCCAGCAGTCGAGCTAGCGGGGGTCCGGAGGAGGAGCTGTTTTTT

v_gene: TRBV5-6
abundance: NA
d_gene: NA
j_gene: TRBJ1-5
CDR3aa: CASSFGINQPQHF
CDR3nt: TGTGCCAGCAGCTTCGGTATCAATCAGCCCCAGCATTTT

v_gene: TRBV5-6
abundance: few
d_gene: NA
j_gene: TRBJ2-7
CDR3aa: CASSFTGTPYEQYF
CDR3nt: TGTGCCAGCAGTTTTACCGGGACACCCTACGAGCAGTACTTC

v_gene: TRBV27
abundance: NA
d_gene: TRBD2
j_gene: TRBJ2-1
CDR3aa: CASSSSSGGSYNEQFF
CDR3nt: TGTGCCAGCAGTTCCTCTAGCGGGGGGTCCTACAATGAGCAGTTCTTC

v_gene: TRBV4-1
abundance: NA
d_gene: NA
j_gene: TRBJ1-1
CDR3aa: CASSHPPGGTEAFF
CDR3nt: TGCGCCAGCAGCCACCCCCCCGGGGGCACTGAAGCTTTCTTT

v_gene: TRBV7-2
abundance: NA
d_gene: NA
j_gene: TRBJ2-5
CDR3aa: CASRPDRGTQYF
CDR3nt: TGTGCCAGCAGGCCGGATAGGGGGACCCAGTACTTC

v_gene: TRBV3-1/TRBV3-2
abundance: NA
d_gene: TRBD1
j_gene: TRBJ1-5
CDR3aa: CASSHGDSQPQHF
CDR3nt: TGTGCCAGCAGCCATGGGGACAGTCAGCCCCAGCATTTT